This TCR beta chain was profiled in a study of OX40 agonist ivuxolimab in advanced cancers. Overall study results and limits: It was also the case that some nonresponders had low normalized T-cell clonal expansion.

Comments on this clone: What it binds is not known.

Profiling relied on immunoSEQ multiplex PCR, and the TCRdb table lists in-frame clones only, not all of them. The data hold 65,000 to 100,000 clones, with around 84% observed a single time. Trimming cost V 0 bases and J 5 bases; bases outside gene matches: 2. Looked up from germline, CDR1 is SGHRS and CDR2 is YFSETQ. The CDR3 sequence is 14 residues long. This sequence joins TRBV5-1 and TRBJ1-5, with 7 positions matching TRBD1. The input for sequencing was CD4+ or CD8+ T cells sorted from blood, taken in a trial of the OX40 agonist ivuxolimab. The receptor's source is an adult with an advanced solid tumor such as melanoma, head and neck, liver or kidney cancer. The CDR3 DNA is TGCGCCAGCAGCTTGGCAGGGGGAGATCAGCCCCAGCATTTT. It encodes CASSLAGGDQPQHF.